This section outlines one T cell receptor (beta chain) sequence together with its context. The protocol was immunoSEQ multiplex PCR, while the TCRdb copy is restricted to in-frame clones and leaves out a portion. The sample yields about 130,000 clones, about 82% seen once. Time point described: peripheral blood 6 weeks after treatment start. The record originates from a study of PD-L1 blockade in urothelial cancer. The CDR3 runs to 15 residues. V shed 1 base and J shed 2 bases, with 11 bases lying between them. Germline V gives CDR1 LNHDA, CDR2 SQIVND (reference sequence). The sample was PBMCs, taken around atezolizumab (anti-PD-L1) treatment. The clonotype comes from a man aged 50 to 60 with urothelial cancer. The chain couples TRBV19 to TRBJ2-5; D ambiguous. CDR3: CASSIGRSAQETQYF. The CDR3 region has the DNA TGTGCCAGTAGTATAGGCCGGTCCGCGCAAGAGACCCAGTACTTC.